A single sample is the source of the 27 T cell receptor beta chains below, sequenced in a study of Graves' ophthalmopathy and Graves' hyperthyroidism. Amplified TCR beta CDR3 regions were obtained using RNA transcripts as template. First-round RT-PCR relied on HTBI primers, and a second-round multiplex PCR came next. TCRdb re-derived calls from the multiplex PCR reads in MiXCR, one entry per CDR3 protein. The sample has approximately 210,000 distinct CDR3 sequences, 25% to 30% seen once; the top ten hold approximately 9.6%. Sequenced material: peripheral blood. The receptors derive from a man over 45 with Graves' ophthalmopathy.

This clonotype was counted ten times or more. The chain is built from TRBV7-8 and TRBJ1-1; perhaps TRBD1 as D (5 bases). Germline-derived CDR1 and CDR2 are SGHVS and FQNEAQ. The CDR3 sequence is 13 residues long. Trimming pared 7 bases from V and 0 bases from J, leaving 9 bases between. CDR3 DNA sequence: TGTGCCAGCAAAAACAGGTTGAACACTGAAGCTTTCTTT. This codes for CASKNRLNTEAFF. Full variable domain (rest looked up from reference TRBV7-8 and TRBJ1-1): GAGVSQSPRYKVAKRGQDVALRCDPISGHVSLFWYQQALGQGPEFLTYFQNEAQLDKSGLPSDRFFAERPEGSVSTLKIQRTQQEDSAVYLCASKNRLNTEAFFGQGTRLTVV.

The genes are TRBV7-2 and TRBJ2-7; D is possibly TRBD2 (5 bases). The V gene lost 6 bases and the J gene lost 6 bases, with 21 bases spanning the gap. The CDR3 loop spans 15 amino acids. Per germline, CDR1 SGHTA and CDR2 FQGNSA. In DNA, the CDR3 is TGTGCCAGCAGTCCCTCGCGGAACTACCGGGGCGAGCAGTACTTC. It specifies CASSPSRNYRGEQYF. The variable domain in full, completed from reference TRBV7-2 and TRBJ2-7, reads GAGVSQSPSNKVTEKGKDVELRCDPISGHTALYWYRQSLGQGLEFLIYFQGNSAPDKSGLPSDRFSAERTGGSVSTLTIQRTQQEDSAVYLCASSPSRNYRGEQYFGPGTRLTVT.

The rearrangement joins TRBV7-8 to TRBJ2-7; D gene ambiguous. Germline CDR1 is SGHVS and CDR2 is FQNEAQ. The V gene lost 5 bases and the J gene lost 6 bases, with 14 bases spanning the gap. The CDR3 contains 13 residues. The CDR3 coding sequence is TGTGCCAGCAGCCCCAGGACCCTAGGCGAGCAGTACTTC. This gives the protein CASSPRTLGEQYF.

The DNA for the CDR3 is TGTGCCAGCAGGGACAGGGGGCGTGCGTCGGACGAGCAGTACTTC. Amino acids: CASRDRGRASDEQYF. This chain uses TRBV6-2 or TRBV6-3 with TRBJ2-7; 11 positions agree with TRBD1. There are 15 residues in the CDR3. Germline V gives CDR1 MNHEY, CDR2 SVGEGT. The ends lost 6 bases at V and 5 bases at J; junction bases unmatched: 9.

This sequence joins TRBV12-3 or TRBV12-4 and TRBJ1-2; D is unresolved. V was clipped by 6 bases and J by 7 bases, with 18 bases between them. CDR3 size: 14 residues. The CDR3 DNA reads TGTGCCAGCAGCCCCGGATATACGAATGCTGGCTACACCTTC. Translating gives CASSPGYTNAGYTF.

The V call is TRBV10-3, the J call TRBJ1-2, with 8 bases that match TRBD1. This CDR3 region has 15 residues. Germline assignment: CDR1 ENHRY and CDR2 SYGVKD. V gave up 0 bases and J gave up 4 bases; unmatched junction bases: 4. The CDR3 loop is CAISESNTGGYGYTF. CDR3 coding DNA: TGTGCCATCAGTGAGTCGAATACAGGGGGCTATGGCTACACCTTC.

This clonotype appeared many times. The CDR3 nucleotides are TGTGCCAGCAGTTACTCGGCAGGGAATTCACCCCTCCACTTT. The encoded protein is CASSYSAGNSPLHF. The chain has TRBV6-5 and TRBJ1-6; weak D call: TRBD1 (5 bases). Trimming stripped 0 bases from V and 7 bases from J, with 7 bases between. Germline CDR1 is MNHEY and CDR2 is SVGAGI. This CDR3 is built from 14 residues.

This clonotype was seen repeatedly, ten times or more. This chain links TRBV27 with TRBJ2-3; no clear D. The V end lost 1 base, the J end lost 6 bases, and 8 bases lay between the germline ends. Germline assignment: CDR1 MNHEY and CDR2 SMNVEV (reference sequence). CDR3 length equals 13 residues. The CDR3 DNA follows: TGTGCCAGCAGTTTATTTCAGGAGGATACGCAGTATTTT. Translating it yields CASSLFQEDTQYF.

This clonotype was seen repeatedly, ten times or more. The chain carries TRBV5-1 and TRBJ2-3; 13 nucleotides agree with TRBD2. CDR3 length: 17 amino acids. Germline V gene lookup returns CDR1 SGHRS and CDR2 YFSETQ. The ends lost 2 bases at V and 2 bases at J; junction bases unmatched: 5. The chain's CDR3 is CASSFQTSGRPTDTQYF. CDR3 nucleotide sequence: TGCGCCAGCAGCTTCCAGACTAGCGGGAGGCCCACAGATACGCAGTATTTT.

The rearrangement joins TRBV6-1 to TRBJ2-7; TRBD1 is a possible D gene (6 bases). There are 13 residues in the CDR3. V lost 1 base to trimming and J lost 5 bases, with 9 bases between them. Germline loops: CDR1 MNHNS, CDR2 SASEGT. The DNA of the CDR3 is TGTGCCAGCAGTGAAGATGAGGGGGACGAGCAGTACTTC. This encodes CASSEDEGDEQYF.

This clonotype showed up many times. V is TRBV7-8 and J is TRBJ2-5; 9 positions agree with TRBD1. The germline CDR1 and CDR2 sequences are SGHVS and FQNEAQ. V was pared by 6 bases and J by 4 bases, with 9 bases of the junction left unmatched. The CDR3 runs 15 residues. This chain's CDR3 is CASSSGTGTGETQYF. CDR3 nucleotide sequence: TGTGCCAGCAGTTCCGGGACAGGGACGGGAGAGACCCAGTACTTC.

The sample holds many counts of this clonotype. The rearrangement uses TRBV5-1 and TRBJ2-2; perhaps D is TRBD1 or TRBD2 (5 bases each). CDR3 size: 16 residues. Looked up from germline, CDR1 is SGHRS and CDR2 is YFSETQ. Trimming removed 0 bases at V and 1 base at J, with 10 bases between. CDR3 protein: CASSLAQGVNTGELFF. As DNA, the CDR3 is TGCGCCAGCAGCTTGGCTCAGGGAGTGAACACCGGGGAGCTGTTTTTT.

In its sample, this clonotype was seen many times. This sequence joins TRBV12-5 and TRBJ2-2; 10 bases map to TRBD1. Germline V gene sequence: CDR1 LGHNT, CDR2 FRNRAP. The CDR3 sequence is 14 residues long. V lost 6 bases to trimming and J lost 8 bases; unmatched junction nucleotides: 6. The CDR3 reads CASGRGQGSGELFF. For the CDR3, the DNA is TGTGCTAGTGGCCGGGGACAGGGGTCAGGGGAGCTGTTTTTT.

This clonotype was counted ten times or more. The V call is TRBV29-1, the J call TRBJ2-5; 11 nucleotides match TRBD2. V shed 5 bases, J shed 7 bases, and the junction held 12 bases outside the gene matches. Germline CDR1 and CDR2: SQVTM and ANQGSEA. The CDR3 runs to 15 residues. The CDR3 region is CSVTSGRETRGTQYF. The CDR3 nucleotides are TGCAGCGTTACTAGCGGGAGAGAGACCAGAGGGACCCAGTACTTC.

This clonotype was observed many times. The chain is built from TRBV14 and TRBJ2-7; 7 bases map to TRBD1. Germline assignment: CDR1 SGHDN and CDR2 FVKESK. This CDR3 has 16 amino acids. V gave up 4 bases and J gave up 2 bases; unmatched junction bases: 11. The CDR3 protein is CASSLKGQDRTYEQYF. As DNA, the CDR3 is TGTGCCAGCAGCCTTAAAGGACAGGATCGGACCTACGAGCAGTACTTC.

This clonotype has at least ten counts. V and J are TRBV11-3 and TRBJ2-7; TRBD1 matches 7 bases. This CDR3 comprises 17 residues. V was clipped by 4 bases and J by 2 bases; unmatched bases: 14. CDR1 is SGHNT, CDR2 YENEEA, per germline. CDR3 nucleotides: TGTGCCAGCAGCTCAACCAGACAGGGAGCCTTGACCTACGAGCAGTACTTC. Encoded protein: CASSSTRQGALTYEQYF. Together with reference TRBV11-3 and TRBJ2-7, the CDR3 gives the full variable domain: EAGVVQSPRYKIIEKKQPVAFWCNPISGHNTLYWYLQNLGQGPELLIRYENEEAVDDSQLPKDRFSAERLKGVDSTLKIQPAELGDSAVYLCASSSTRQGALTYEQYFGPGTRLTVT.

This clonotype appeared many times. V and J are TRBV5-1 and TRBJ2-7; D not certain. The germline V and J ends were trimmed by 1 base and 2 bases, with 10 bases remaining between them. The germline V gene encodes CDR1 SGHRS and CDR2 YFSETQ. This CDR3 comprises 14 residues. The CDR3 DNA reads TGCGCCAGCAGCTTGCAGTCAAGGACCTACGAGCAGTACTTC. As protein: CASSLQSRTYEQYF.

In this sample, this clonotype turned up many times. The chain combines TRBV3-1 with TRBJ2-7, with 10 bases identical to TRBD1. CDR1 is LGHDT, CDR2 YNNKEL, per germline (reference sequence). V dropped 3 bases and J dropped 3; count of bases not matched to a gene: 2. The CDR3 contains 14 residues. The CDR3 loop reads CASSQRDRGYEQYF. CDR3 DNA sequence: TGTGCCAGCAGCCAGAGGGACAGGGGCTACGAGCAGTACTTC.

Ten or more counts support this clonotype. The chain employs TRBV7-9 and TRBJ2-7; 7 bases line up with TRBD2. Germline CDR1 and CDR2: SEHNR and FQNEAQ (reference sequence). The CDR3 is made up of 16 amino acids. The V segment lost 5 bases and the J segment 5 bases; nucleotides outside the gene matches: 15. In nucleotides, the CDR3 is TGTGCCAGCAGCGGATTCTCTGTGCGGGAGAACAACGAGCAGTACTTC. This gives the protein CASSGFSVRENNEQYF.

The chain recombines TRBV6-1 with TRBJ1-5; D is unclear. The length of the CDR3 is 14 residues. CDR1 is MNHNS, CDR2 SASEGT, per germline. The V end lost 7 bases, the J end lost 4 bases, and 14 bases lay between the germline ends. In nucleotides, the CDR3 is TGTGCCAGCACAATATCACCTGGTAATCAGCCCCAGCATTTT. Translating gives CASTISPGNQPQHF.

This clonotype was found many times. This chain joins TRBV12-3 or TRBV12-4 and TRBJ2-4; D might be TRBD1 or TRBD2, each matching 5 bases. V dropped 7 bases and J dropped 1 base, with 20 bases sitting between them. The CDR3 is 17 residues long. CDR3 nucleotides: TGTGCCAGCAATCAACAAAGGGAGTGGGGGGCCAAAAACATTCAGTACTTC. Amino acids: CASNQQREWGAKNIQYF.

The table lists this clonotype with many counts. This sequence joins TRBV20-1 and TRBJ1-6, with 7 nucleotides matching TRBD1. This CDR3 is 14 amino acids long. CDR1 DFQATT and CDR2 SNEGSKA come from the germline V gene (reference sequence). V lost 3 bases and J lost 7; bases outside the gene matches: 6. The CDR3 reads CSASRQGGNSPLHF. In DNA, the CDR3 is TGCAGTGCTAGTCGACAGGGAGGCAATTCACCCCTCCACTTT.

This clonotype was counted many times. This may come from a read error, since a much larger clone is one base off. The J gene is TRBJ2-5, the V gene TRBV29-1; no firm D call. Germline V CDR1 and CDR2: SQVTM, ANQGSEA. Between the trimmed V and J ends, which lost 4 bases and 3 bases, there was a span of 9 bases. The CDR3 is made up of 12 amino acids. CDR3 amino acids: CSVVMVEETQYF. For the CDR3, the DNA is TGCAGCGTTGTCATGGTAGAAGAGACCCAGTACTTC.

The chain joins TRBV6-2 or TRBV6-3 to TRBJ1-1; no clear D gene. V lost 7 bases, J lost 8 bases, and 23 bases lay in between. The V gene's germline CDR1 is MNHEY and CDR2 SVGEGT. The length of the CDR3 is 15 residues. The CDR3 DNA follows: TGTGCCAGCACCCGCCCTAAGAAAGGTGTCGGAGAAGCTTTCTTT. This sequence encodes CASTRPKKGVGEAFF.

The table lists this clonotype with a few counts. V gene TRBV6-2 or TRBV6-3 combines with J gene TRBJ1-2; D is perhaps TRBD1 (5 bases). V shed 6 bases and J shed 0 bases, with 14 bases lying between them. CDR1 and CDR2 from the germline V gene are MNHEY and SVGEGT. The CDR3 is 15 amino acids. The DNA of the CDR3 is TGTGCCAGCAGCCTGACAGCAAGGACTAACTATGGCTACACCTTC. It codes for CASSLTARTNYGYTF.

This clonotype was counted at least ten times. The chain uses TRBV11-2 and TRBJ2-7; unclear D gene. The CDR3 spans 12 residues. V was trimmed by 0 bases and J by 12 bases, leaving 12 bases between them. Germline V gives CDR1 SGHAT, CDR2 FQNNGV. CDR3 sequence reads: CASSLDGSRTYF. The CDR3 nucleotides read TGTGCCAGCAGCTTAGACGGCAGCAGGACGTACTTC.

This clonotype was counted many times. The gene calls are TRBV5-1 and TRBJ2-7; 12 bases agree with TRBD1. V dropped 0 bases and J dropped 5; count of bases not matched to a gene: 3. The CDR3 is made up of 15 amino acids. The germline V gene encodes CDR1 SGHRS and CDR2 YFSETQ. CDR3 in DNA: TGCGCCAGCAGCTTGGAGGGACAGGGGGCTGACGAGCAGTACTTC. Its protein is CASSLEGQGADEQYF.